The rows below give T cell receptor beta chains drawn from one sample of a study of blood T cell repertoires in COVID-19. Data came from immunoSEQ multiplex PCR; TCRdb stores just in-frame clones and leaves some out. This sample yields around 200,000 clones, of which over 80% are seen a single time; around 5.1% belongs to the top ten. Sequencing input: peripheral blood. These TCRs come from a human donor in a cohort sampled during active COVID-19. Each CDR3 is given with its conserved first and last residue. Fields, in order: clone size, J gene, D gene, V gene, CDR3 protein, CDR3 DNA. The D gene is left open where the match is weak. Expanded clones are given a class, and other clones once, few, many or no size at all.

- TRBJ2-7 - TRBV5-1 CASSYSSSYEQYF TGCGCCAGCAGCTATTCGAGTAGTTACGAGCAGTACTTC
- TRBJ1-2 - TRBV28 CASRATATYGYTF TGTGCCAGCAGAGCGACAGCAACCTATGGCTACACCTTC
- TRBJ2-1 - TRBV28 CASSFNHQQFF TGTGCCAGCAGTTTCAATCATCAGCAGTTCTTC
- TRBJ1-2 TRBD1 TRBV2 CASTGRGDRGRFYGYTF TGTGCCAGCACCGGAAGGGGGGACAGGGGGCGCTTCTATGGCTACACCTTC
once TRBJ2-4 - TRBV27 CASSRQGGGGNIQYF TGTGCCAGCAGTCGCCAGGGGGGAGGCGGAAACATTCAGTACTTC
- TRBJ2-1 TRBD2 TRBV28 CASSGGTSGSDEQFF TGTGCCAGCAGTGGGGGGACTAGCGGGAGCGATGAGCAGTTCTTC
- TRBJ2-7 - TRBV29-1 CSVPAGTASYEQYF TGCAGCGTACCCGCCGGGACTGCATCCTACGAGCAGTACTTC
- TRBJ1-1 - TRBV12-3/TRBV12-4 CASSFWQTEAFF TGTGCCAGCAGCTTTTGGCAAACTGAAGCTTTCTTT
- TRBJ1-4 - TRBV12-3/TRBV12-4 CASSFRGMELFF TGTGCCAGCAGTTTTAGGGGAATGGAACTGTTTTTT
- TRBJ2-2 TRBD2 TRBV11-2 CASSPVAGGITGELFF TGTGCCAGCAGCCCCGTAGCGGGAGGCATCACCGGGGAGCTGTTTTTT
- TRBJ2-1 - TRBV7-2 CASSKGSYNEQFF TGTGCCAGCAGCAAAGGGAGCTACAATGAGCAGTTCTTC
- TRBJ1-5 TRBD1 TRBV7-8 CASSPLAGGGGQPQHF TGTGCCAGCAGCCCACTGGCAGGGGGCGGTGGTCAGCCCCAGCATTTT